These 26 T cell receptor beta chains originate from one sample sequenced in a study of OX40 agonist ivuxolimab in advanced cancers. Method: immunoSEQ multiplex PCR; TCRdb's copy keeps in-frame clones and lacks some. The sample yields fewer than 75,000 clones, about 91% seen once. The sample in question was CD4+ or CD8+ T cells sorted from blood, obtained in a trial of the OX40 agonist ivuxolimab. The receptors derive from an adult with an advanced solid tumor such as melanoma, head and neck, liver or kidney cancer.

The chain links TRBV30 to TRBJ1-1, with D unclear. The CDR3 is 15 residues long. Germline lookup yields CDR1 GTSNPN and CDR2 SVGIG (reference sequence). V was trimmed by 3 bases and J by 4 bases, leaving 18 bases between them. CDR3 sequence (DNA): TGTGCCTGGAGGAGACCCCCAAGCGCTGGCACTGAAGCTTTCTTT. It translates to CAWRRPPSAGTEAFF.

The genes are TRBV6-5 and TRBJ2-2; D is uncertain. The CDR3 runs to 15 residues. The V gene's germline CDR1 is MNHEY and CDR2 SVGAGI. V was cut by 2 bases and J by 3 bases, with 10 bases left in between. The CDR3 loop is CASSYDQADTGELFF. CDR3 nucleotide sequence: TGTGCCAGCAGTTACGACCAAGCTGACACCGGGGAGCTGTTTTTT.

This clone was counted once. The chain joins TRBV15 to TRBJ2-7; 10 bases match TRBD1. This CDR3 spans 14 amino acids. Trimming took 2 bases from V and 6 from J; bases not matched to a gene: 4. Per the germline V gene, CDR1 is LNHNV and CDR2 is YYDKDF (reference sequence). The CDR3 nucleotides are TGTGCCACCAGCAGAAGGGACAGGGGATCCGAGCAGTACTTC. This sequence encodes CATSRRDRGSEQYF.

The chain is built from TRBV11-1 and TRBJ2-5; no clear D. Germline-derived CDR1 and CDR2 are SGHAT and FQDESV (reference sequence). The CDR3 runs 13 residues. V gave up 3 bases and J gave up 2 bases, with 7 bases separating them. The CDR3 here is CASSLGLQETQYF. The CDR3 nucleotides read TGTGCCAGCAGCTTGGGATTACAAGAGACCCAGTACTTC.

The CDR3 loop reads CASSLTIAGGTTDTQYF. The CDR3 DNA is TGTGCCAGCAGCTTGACGATTGCAGGGGGCACCACAGATACGCAGTATTTT. V usage is TRBV5-6 and J usage is TRBJ2-3; 8 bases map to TRBD1. The CDR3 sequence is 17 residues long. Germline CDR1 is SGHDT and CDR2 is YYEEEE. V shed 1 base, J shed 2 bases, and the junction held 9 bases outside the gene matches.

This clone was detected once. The CDR3 bases are TGCGCCAGCAGCTTGAGTGTAGTTGGGGAGCTGTTTTTT. Translated, it gives CASSLSVVGELFF. The chain has TRBV5-1 and TRBJ2-2, with D hard to call. The CDR3 spans 13 residues. Germline values: CDR1 SGHRS, CDR2 YFSETQ. Between the trimmed V and J ends, which lost 1 base and 8 bases, there was a span of 9 bases. The full variable domain, with the rest looked up from reference TRBV5-1 and TRBJ2-2, is KAGVTQTPRYLIKTRGQQVTLSCSPISGHRSVSWYQQTPGQGLQFLFEYFSETQRNKGNFPGRFSGRQFSNSRSEMNVSTLELGDSALYLCASSLSVVGELFFGEGSRLTVL.

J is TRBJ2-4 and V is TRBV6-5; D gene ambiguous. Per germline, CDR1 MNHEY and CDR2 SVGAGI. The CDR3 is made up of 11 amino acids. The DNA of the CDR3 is TGTGCGGGCGCCCAAGAAAACATTCAGTACTTC. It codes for CAGAQENIQYF.

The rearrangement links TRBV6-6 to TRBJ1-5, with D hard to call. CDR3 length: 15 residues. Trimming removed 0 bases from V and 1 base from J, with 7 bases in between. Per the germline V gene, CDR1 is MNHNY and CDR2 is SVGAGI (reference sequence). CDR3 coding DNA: TGTGCCAGCAGTTACTCGATGGGGAGCAATCAGCCCCAGCATTTT. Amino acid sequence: CASSYSMGSNQPQHF.

The DNA for the CDR3 is TGCGCCAGCAGCTTGGTGAGCTCTGGGGCCAACGTCCTGACTTTC. Protein sequence: CASSLVSSGANVLTF. The chain uses TRBV5-1 and TRBJ2-6, with D unclear. Trimming removed 0 bases from V and 0 bases from J, with 4 bases in between. The CDR3 has 15 residues. The germline V gene has CDR1 SGHRS and CDR2 YFSETQ.

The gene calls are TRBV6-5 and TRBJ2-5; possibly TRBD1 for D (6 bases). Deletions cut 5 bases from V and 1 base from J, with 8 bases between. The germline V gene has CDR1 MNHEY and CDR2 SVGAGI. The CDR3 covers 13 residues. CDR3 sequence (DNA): TGTGCCAGCAGTGGGACAAGCCAAGAGACCCAGTACTTC. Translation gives CASSGTSQETQYF.

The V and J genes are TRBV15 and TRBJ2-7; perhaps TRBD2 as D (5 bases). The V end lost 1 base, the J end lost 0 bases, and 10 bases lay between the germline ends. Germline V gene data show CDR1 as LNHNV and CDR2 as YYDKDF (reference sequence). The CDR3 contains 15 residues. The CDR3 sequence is CATSRGPGNSYEQYF. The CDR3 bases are TGTGCCACCAGCAGAGGGCCGGGAAACTCCTACGAGCAGTACTTC. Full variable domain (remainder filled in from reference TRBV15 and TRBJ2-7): DAMVIQNPRYQVTQFGKPVTLSCSQTLNHNVMYWYQQKSSQAPKLLFHYYDKDFNNEADTPDNFQSRRPNTSFCFLDIRSPGLGDTAMYLCATSRGPGNSYEQYFGPGTRLTVT.

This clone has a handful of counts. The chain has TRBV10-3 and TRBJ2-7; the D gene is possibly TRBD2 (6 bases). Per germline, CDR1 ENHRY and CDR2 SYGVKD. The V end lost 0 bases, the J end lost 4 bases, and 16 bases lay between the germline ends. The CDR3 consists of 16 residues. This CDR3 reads CAISESIGGNNYEQYF. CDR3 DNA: TGTGCCATCAGTGAGTCTATCGGCGGGAACAATTACGAGCAGTACTTC.

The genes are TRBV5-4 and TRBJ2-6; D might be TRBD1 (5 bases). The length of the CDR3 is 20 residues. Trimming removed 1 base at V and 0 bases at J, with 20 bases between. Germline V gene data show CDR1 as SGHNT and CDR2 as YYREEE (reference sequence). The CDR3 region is CASSLSGSWGEFSGANVLTF. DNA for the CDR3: TGTGCCAGCAGCTTGAGTGGCAGTTGGGGCGAATTCTCTGGGGCCAACGTCCTGACTTTC.

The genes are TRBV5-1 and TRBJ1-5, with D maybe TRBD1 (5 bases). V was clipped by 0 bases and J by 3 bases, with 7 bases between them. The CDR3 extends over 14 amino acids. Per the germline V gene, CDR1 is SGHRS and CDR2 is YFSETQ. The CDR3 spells CASSLGGFNQPQHF. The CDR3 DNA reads TGCGCCAGCAGCTTGGGGGGGTTCAATCAGCCCCAGCATTTT.

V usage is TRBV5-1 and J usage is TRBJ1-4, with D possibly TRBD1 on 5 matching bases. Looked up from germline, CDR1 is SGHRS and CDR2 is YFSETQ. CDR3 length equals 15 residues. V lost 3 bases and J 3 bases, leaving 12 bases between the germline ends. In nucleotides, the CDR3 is TGCGCCAGCAGCTGGGCGGGGGGGTCTAATGAAAAACTGTTTTTT. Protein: CASSWAGGSNEKLFF.

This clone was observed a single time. This CDR3 reads CAWSVSSGRYEQFF. The CDR3 coding sequence is TGTGCCTGGAGTGTGTCTAGCGGGAGGTATGAGCAGTTCTTC. The chain couples TRBV30 to TRBJ2-1; TRBD2 matches 11 bases. J gave up 8 bases and V 0 bases, and 3 bases lay outside the gene matches. This CDR3 comprises 14 residues. Per germline, CDR1 GTSNPN and CDR2 SVGIG (reference sequence).

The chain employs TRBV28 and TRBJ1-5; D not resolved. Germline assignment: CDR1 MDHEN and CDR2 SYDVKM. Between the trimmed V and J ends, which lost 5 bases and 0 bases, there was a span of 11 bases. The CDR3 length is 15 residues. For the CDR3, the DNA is TGTGCCAGCAGTCCCCAGAAAAATAGCAATCAGCCCCAGCATTTT. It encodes CASSPQKNSNQPQHF.

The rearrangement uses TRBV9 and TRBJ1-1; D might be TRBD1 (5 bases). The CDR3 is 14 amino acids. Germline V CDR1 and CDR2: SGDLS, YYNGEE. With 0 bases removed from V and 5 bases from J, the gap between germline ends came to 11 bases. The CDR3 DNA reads TGTGCCAGCAGCGTAGGAGACAGCAGGACTGAAGCTTTCTTT. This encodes CASSVGDSRTEAFF. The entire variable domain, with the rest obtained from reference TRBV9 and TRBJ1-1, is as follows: DSGVTQTPKHLITATGQRVTLRCSPRSGDLSVYWYQQSLDQGLQFLIQYYNGEERAKGNILERFSAQQFPDLHSELNLSSLELGDSALYFCASSVGDSRTEAFFGQGTRLTVV.

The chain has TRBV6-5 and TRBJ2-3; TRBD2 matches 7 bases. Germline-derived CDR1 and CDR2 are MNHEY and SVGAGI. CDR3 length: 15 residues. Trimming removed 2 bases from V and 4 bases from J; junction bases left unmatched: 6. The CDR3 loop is CASSYGQLASDTQYF. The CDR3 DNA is TGTGCCAGCAGTTACGGACAACTAGCGTCAGATACGCAGTATTTT.

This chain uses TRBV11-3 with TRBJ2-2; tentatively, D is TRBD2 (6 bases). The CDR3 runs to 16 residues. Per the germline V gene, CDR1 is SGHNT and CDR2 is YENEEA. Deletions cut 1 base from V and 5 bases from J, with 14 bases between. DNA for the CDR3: TGTGCCAGCAGCTTAGGGGCTAGCGCGTTTACCGGGGAGCTGTTTTTT. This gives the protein CASSLGASAFTGELFF.

CDR3 in amino acids: CASSTQGAGELFF. CDR3 DNA sequence: TGTGCCAGCAGCACACAGGGCGCCGGGGAGCTGTTTTTT. The genes are TRBV7-3 and TRBJ2-2, with D maybe TRBD1 (6 bases). V gave up 5 bases and J gave up 6 bases, with 10 bases separating them. The CDR3 loop spans 13 amino acids. In germline, CDR1 is SGHTA, CDR2 FQGTGA.

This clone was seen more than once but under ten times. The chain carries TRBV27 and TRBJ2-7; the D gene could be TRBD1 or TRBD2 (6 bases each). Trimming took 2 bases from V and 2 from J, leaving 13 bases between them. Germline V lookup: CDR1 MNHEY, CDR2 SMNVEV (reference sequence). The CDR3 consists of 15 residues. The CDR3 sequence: CASSLGGQGTYEQYF. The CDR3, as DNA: TGTGCCAGCAGTTTAGGGGGGCAGGGTACCTACGAGCAGTACTTC.

CDR3 in DNA: TGTGCCACCTCTGGGCCCCCCGTCTACGAGCAGTACTTC. It specifies CATSGPPVYEQYF. This chain joins TRBV28 and TRBJ2-5; no clear D gene. The J call may be in error: the DNA end matches TRBJ2-7 better. CDR1 MDHEN and CDR2 SYDVKM come from the germline V gene. This CDR3 is built from 13 residues.

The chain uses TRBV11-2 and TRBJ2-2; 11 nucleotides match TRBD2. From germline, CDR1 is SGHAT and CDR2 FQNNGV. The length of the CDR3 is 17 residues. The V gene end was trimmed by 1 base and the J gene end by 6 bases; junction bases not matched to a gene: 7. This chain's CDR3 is CASSLAPGLAVSGELFF. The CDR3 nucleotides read TGTGCCAGCAGCTTAGCGCCGGGACTAGCGGTCTCCGGGGAGCTGTTTTTT. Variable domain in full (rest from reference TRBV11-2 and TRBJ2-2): EAGVAQSPRYKIIEKRQSVAFWCNPISGHATLYWYQQILGQGPKLLIQFQNNGVVDDSQLPKDRFSAERLKGVDSTLKIQPAKLEDSAVYLCASSLAPGLAVSGELFFGEGSRLTVL.

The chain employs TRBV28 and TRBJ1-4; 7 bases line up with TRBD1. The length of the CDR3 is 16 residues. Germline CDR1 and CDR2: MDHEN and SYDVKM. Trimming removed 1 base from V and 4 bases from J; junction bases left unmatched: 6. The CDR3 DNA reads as TGTGCCAGCAGTTTATTGGCAGGGGGGATTAATGAAAAACTGTTTTTT. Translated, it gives CASSLLAGGINEKLFF.

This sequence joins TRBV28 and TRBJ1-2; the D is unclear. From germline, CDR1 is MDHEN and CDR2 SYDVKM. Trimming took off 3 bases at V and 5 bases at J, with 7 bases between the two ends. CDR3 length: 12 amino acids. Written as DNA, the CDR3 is TGTGCCAGCAGTTTTTCGGGGTATGGCTACACCTTC. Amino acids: CASSFSGYGYTF.